Only one count was recorded for the clone carrying this T cell receptor beta chain. What it binds is unknown. This specimen comes from a study of cytomegalovirus exposure and HLA in healthy donors. Study-wide results and caveats: The study labeled fewer than 200 TCR beta chains cytomegalovirus-associated. There were a few CMV-associated chains whose specificity for CMV antigens was confirmed in vitro. Rare TCR sequences predominated, though certain public TCRs were found in many donors. One later analysis, an examination of the approximately 120 validation repertoires, found that first-cohort TCR clusters tended to co-occur in them.

Trimming cost V 7 bases and J 4 bases; bases outside gene matches: 12. CDR1 GTSNPN and CDR2 SVGIG come from the germline V gene (reference sequence). The CDR3 loop spans 14 amino acids. Sequenced by immunoSEQ multiplex PCR; TCRdb stores in-frame clones only, minus some. The data contain around 220,000 clones, over 70% of them seen just once; the ten biggest clones take up more than 12%. This receptor was identified in a woman aged 30 to 39 in good health and CMV-seropositive. Sequenced sample: PBMCs. This chain joins TRBV30 and TRBJ1-2; 7 nucleotides line up with TRBD1. CDR3: CASSQGIGAYGYTF. In DNA form, the CDR3 reads TGTGCCTCTTCACAGGGGATAGGGGCCTATGGCTACACCTTC.